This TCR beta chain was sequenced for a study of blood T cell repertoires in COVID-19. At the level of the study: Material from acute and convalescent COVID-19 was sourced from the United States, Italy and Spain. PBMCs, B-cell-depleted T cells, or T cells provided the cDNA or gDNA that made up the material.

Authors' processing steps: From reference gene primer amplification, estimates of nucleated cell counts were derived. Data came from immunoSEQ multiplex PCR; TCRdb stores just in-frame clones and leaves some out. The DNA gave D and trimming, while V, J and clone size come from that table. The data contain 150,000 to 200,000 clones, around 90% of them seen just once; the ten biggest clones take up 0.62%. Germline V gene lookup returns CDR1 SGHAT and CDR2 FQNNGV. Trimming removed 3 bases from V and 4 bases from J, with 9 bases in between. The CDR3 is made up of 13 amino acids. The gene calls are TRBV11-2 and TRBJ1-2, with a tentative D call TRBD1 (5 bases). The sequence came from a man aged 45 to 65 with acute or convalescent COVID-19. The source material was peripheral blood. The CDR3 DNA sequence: TGTGCCAGCAGCTTGACAGCATCCTATGGCTACACCTTC. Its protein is CASSLTASYGYTF.